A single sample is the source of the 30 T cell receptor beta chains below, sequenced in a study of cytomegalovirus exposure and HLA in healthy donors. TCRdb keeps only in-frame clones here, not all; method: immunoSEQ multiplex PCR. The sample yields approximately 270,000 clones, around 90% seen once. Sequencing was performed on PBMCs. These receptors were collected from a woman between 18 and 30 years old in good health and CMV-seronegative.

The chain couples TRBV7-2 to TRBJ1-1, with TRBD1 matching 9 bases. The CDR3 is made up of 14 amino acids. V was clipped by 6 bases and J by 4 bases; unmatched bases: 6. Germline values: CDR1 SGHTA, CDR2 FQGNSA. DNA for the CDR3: TGTGCCAGCAGTAGACAGGGGGTTCGCACTGAAGCTTTCTTT. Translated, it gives CASSRQGVRTEAFF.

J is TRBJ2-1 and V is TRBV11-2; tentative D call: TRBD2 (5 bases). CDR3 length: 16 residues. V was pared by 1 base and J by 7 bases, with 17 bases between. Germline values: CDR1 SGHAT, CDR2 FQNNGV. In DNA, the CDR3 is TGTGCCAGCAGCTTAGTTTCGGCCGTCGGGATAAATGAGCAGTTCTTC. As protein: CASSLVSAVGINEQFF.

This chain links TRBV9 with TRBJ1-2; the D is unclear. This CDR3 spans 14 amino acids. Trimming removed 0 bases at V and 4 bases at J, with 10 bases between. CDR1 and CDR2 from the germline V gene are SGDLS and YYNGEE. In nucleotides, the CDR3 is TGTGCCAGCAGCGTAGAGTTAGGGAGCTATGGCTACACCTTC. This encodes CASSVELGSYGYTF.

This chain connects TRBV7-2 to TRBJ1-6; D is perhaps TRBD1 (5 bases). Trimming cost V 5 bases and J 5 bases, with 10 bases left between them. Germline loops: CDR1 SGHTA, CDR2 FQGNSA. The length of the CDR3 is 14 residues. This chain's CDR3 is CASSQAGNNSPLHF. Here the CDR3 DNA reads TGTGCCAGCAGCCAGGCAGGGAATAATTCACCCCTCCACTTT.

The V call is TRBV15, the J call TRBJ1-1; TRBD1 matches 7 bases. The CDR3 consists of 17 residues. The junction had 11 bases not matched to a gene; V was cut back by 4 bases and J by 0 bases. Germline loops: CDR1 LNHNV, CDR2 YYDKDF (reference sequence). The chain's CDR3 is CATSKPGTEGMNTEAFF. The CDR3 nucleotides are TGTGCCACCAGCAAACCCGGGACAGAAGGGATGAACACTGAAGCTTTCTTT.

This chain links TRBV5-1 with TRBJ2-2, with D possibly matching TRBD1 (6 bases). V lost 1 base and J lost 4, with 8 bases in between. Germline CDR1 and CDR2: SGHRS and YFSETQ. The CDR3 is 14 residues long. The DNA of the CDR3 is TGCGCCAGCAGCTTGACAGGGACCACCGGGGAGCTGTTTTTT. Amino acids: CASSLTGTTGELFF. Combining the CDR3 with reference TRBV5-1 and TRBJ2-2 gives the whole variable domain KAGVTQTPRYLIKTRGQQVTLSCSPISGHRSVSWYQQTPGQGLQFLFEYFSETQRNKGNFPGRFSGRQFSNSRSEMNVSTLELGDSALYLCASSLTGTTGELFFGEGSRLTVL.

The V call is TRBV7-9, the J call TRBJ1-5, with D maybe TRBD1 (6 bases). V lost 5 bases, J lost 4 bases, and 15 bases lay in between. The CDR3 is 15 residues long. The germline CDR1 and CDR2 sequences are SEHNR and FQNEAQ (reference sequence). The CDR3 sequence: CASSHTGTSNQPQHF. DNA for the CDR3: TGTGCCAGCAGCCATACAGGGACCTCAAATCAGCCCCAGCATTTT. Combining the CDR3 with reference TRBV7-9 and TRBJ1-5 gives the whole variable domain DTGVSQNPRHKITKRGQNVTFRCDPISEHNRLYWYRQTLGQGPEFLTYFQNEAQLEKSRLLSDRFSAERPKGSFSTLEIQRTEQGDSAMYLCASSHTGTSNQPQHFGDGTRLSIL.

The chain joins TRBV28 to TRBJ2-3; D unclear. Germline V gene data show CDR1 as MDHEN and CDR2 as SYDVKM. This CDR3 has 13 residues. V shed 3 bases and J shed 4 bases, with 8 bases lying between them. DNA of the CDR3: TGTGCCAGCAGTTTCTCGGGTCCAGATACGCAGTATTTT. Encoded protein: CASSFSGPDTQYF.

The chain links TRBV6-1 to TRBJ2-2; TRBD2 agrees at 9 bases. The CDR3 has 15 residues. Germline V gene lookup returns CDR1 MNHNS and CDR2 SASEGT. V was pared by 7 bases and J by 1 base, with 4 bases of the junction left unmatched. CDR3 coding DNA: TGTGCCAGCATTTTTAGCGGGGGGAACACCGGGGAGCTGTTTTTT. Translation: CASIFSGGNTGELFF.

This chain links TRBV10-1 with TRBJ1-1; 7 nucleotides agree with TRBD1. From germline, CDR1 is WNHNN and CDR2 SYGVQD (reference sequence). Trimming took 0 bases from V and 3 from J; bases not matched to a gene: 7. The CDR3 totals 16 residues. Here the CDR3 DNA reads TGCGCCAGCAGTGAGTCAGGGGGCGCGTTGGACACTGAAGCTTTCTTT. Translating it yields CASSESGGALDTEAFF.

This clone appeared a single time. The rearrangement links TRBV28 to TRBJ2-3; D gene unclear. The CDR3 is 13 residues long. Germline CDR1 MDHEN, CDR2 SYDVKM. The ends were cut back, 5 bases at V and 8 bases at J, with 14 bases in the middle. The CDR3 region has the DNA TGTGCCAGCAGTCCCCCGTCTTTAGTTACGCAGTATTTT. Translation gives CASSPPSLVTQYF. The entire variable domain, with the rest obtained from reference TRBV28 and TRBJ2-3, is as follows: DVKVTQSSRYLVKRTGEKVFLECVQDMDHENMFWYRQDPGLGLRLIYFSYDVKMKEKGDIPEGYSVSREKKERFSLILESASTNQTSMYLCASSPPSLVTQYFGPGTRLTVL.

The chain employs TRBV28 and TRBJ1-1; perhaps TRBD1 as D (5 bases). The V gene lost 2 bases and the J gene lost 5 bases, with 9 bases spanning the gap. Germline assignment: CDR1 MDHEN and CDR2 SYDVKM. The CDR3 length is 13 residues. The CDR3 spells CASSLMGRTEAFF. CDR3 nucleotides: TGTGCCAGCAGTTTAATGGGGCGGACTGAAGCTTTCTTT.

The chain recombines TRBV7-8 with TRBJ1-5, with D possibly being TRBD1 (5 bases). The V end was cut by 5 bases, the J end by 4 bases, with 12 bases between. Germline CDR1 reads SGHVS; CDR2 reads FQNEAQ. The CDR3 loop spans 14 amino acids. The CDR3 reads CASSPARENQPQHF. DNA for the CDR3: TGTGCCAGCAGCCCAGCCAGGGAAAATCAGCCCCAGCATTTT.

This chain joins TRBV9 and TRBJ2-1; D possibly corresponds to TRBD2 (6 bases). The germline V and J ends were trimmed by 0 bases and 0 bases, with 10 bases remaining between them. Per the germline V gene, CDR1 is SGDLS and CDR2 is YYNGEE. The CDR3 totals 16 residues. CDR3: CASSVGRGSSYNEQFF. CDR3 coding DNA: TGTGCCAGCAGCGTAGGTCGGGGGAGCTCCTACAATGAGCAGTTCTTC.

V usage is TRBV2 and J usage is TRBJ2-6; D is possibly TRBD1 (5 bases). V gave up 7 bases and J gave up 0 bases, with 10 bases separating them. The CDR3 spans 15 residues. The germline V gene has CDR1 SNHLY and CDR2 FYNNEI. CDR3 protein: CASTQGFSGANVLTF. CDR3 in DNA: TGTGCCAGCACCCAGGGATTCTCTGGGGCCAACGTCCTGACTTTC.

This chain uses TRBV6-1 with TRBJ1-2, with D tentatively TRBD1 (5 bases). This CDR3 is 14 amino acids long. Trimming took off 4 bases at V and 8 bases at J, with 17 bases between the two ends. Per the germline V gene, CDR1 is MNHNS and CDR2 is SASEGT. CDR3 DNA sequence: TGTGCCAGCAGTGGTCGATGGCCGGCAGGGGGCTACACCTTC. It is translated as CASSGRWPAGGYTF.

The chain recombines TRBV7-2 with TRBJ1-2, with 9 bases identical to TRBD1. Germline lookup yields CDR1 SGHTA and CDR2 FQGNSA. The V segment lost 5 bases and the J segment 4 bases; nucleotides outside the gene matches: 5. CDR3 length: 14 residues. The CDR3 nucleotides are TGTGCCAGCAGCCGTCTGACAGGGGGCTATGGCTACACCTTC. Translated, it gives CASSRLTGGYGYTF.

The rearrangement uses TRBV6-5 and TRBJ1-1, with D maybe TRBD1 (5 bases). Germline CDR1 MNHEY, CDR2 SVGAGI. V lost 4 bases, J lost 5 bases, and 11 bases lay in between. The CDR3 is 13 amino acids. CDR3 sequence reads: CASSWYSGTEAFF. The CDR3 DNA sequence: TGTGCCAGCAGTTGGTACTCAGGGACTGAAGCTTTCTTT.

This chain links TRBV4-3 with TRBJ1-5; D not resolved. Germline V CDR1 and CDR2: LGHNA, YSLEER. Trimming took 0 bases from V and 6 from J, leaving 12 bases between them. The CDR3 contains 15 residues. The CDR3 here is CASSQDRSGFQPQHF. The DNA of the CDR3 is TGCGCCAGCAGCCAAGATCGGTCGGGGTTTCAGCCCCAGCATTTT.

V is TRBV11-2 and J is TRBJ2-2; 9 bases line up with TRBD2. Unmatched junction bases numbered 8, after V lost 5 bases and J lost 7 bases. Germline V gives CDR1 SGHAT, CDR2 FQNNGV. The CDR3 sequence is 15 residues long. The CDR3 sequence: CASSRSGGYGGELFF. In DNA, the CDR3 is TGTGCCAGCAGCCGTAGCGGGGGCTACGGCGGGGAGCTGTTTTTT.

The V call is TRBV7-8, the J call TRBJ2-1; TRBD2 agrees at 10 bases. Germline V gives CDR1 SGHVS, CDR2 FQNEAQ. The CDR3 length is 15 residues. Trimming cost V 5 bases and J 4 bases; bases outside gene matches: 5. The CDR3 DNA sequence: TGTGCCAGCAGCCATCTAGCGGGGGATTACAATGAGCAGTTCTTC. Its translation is CASSHLAGDYNEQFF.

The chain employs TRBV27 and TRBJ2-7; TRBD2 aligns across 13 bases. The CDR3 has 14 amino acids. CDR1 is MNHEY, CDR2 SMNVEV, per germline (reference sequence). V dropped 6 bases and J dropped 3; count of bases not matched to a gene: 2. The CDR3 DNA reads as TGTGCCAGCAGACTAGCGGGGGGGTACTACGAGCAGTACTTC. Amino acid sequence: CASRLAGGYYEQYF.

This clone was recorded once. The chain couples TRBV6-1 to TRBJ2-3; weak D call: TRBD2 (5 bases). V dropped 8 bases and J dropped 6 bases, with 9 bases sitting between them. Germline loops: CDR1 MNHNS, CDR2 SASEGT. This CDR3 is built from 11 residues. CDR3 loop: CASLRGDTQYF. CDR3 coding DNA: TGTGCCAGCCTTAGAGGGGATACGCAGTATTTT.

This CDR3 reads CASSPIRGPYNEQFF. The CDR3 DNA follows: TGTGCCAGTAGTCCCATCAGGGGGCCCTACAATGAGCAGTTCTTC. The rearrangement uses TRBV19 and TRBJ2-1; 8 bases are shared with TRBD1. The CDR3 has 15 residues. V shed 5 bases and J 2 bases; nucleotides not matched to a gene: 5. In germline, CDR1 is LNHDA, CDR2 SQIVND (reference sequence).

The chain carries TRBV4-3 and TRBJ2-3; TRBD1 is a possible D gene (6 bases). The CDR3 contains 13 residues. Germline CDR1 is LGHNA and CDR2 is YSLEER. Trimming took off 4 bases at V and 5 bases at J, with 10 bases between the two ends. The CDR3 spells CASSPTDRDTQYF. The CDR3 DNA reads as TGCGCCAGCAGCCCCACGGACAGAGATACGCAGTATTTT.

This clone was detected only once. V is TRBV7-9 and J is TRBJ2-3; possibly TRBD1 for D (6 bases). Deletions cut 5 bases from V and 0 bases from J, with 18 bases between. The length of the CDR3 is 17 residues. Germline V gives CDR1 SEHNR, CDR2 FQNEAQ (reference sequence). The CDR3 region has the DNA TGTGCCAGCAGCACCCGTTGGCAGGGGACCAGCACAGATACGCAGTATTTT. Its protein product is CASSTRWQGTSTDTQYF.

The CDR3 here is CASSESQGFPGELFF. The DNA of the CDR3 is TGCGCCAGCAGTGAAAGCCAGGGGTTTCCCGGGGAGCTGTTTTTT. The chain is built from TRBV10-1 and TRBJ2-2; D may be TRBD1 (6 bases). Per the germline V gene, CDR1 is WNHNN and CDR2 is SYGVQD (reference sequence). V was clipped by 3 bases and J by 6 bases, with 14 bases between them. This CDR3 comprises 15 residues.

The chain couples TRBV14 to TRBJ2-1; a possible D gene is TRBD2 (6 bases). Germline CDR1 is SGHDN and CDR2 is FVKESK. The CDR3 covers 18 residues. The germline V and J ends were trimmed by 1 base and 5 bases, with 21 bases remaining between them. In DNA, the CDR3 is TGTGCCAGCAGCCAAGTCGGGGGAGTCTGGGGAATCAACAATGAGCAGTTCTTC. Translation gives CASSQVGGVWGINNEQFF.

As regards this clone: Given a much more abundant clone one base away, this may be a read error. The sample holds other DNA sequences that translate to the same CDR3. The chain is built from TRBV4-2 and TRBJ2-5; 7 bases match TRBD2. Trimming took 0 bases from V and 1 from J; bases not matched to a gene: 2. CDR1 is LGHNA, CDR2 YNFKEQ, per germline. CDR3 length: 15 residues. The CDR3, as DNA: TGTGCCAGCAGCCAAGATCGCGGGGGCCAAGAGACCCAGTACTTC. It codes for CASSQDRGGQETQYF.

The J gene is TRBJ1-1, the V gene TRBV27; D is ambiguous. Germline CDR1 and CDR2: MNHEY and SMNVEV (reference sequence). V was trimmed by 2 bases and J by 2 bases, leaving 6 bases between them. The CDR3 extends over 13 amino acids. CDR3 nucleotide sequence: TGTGCCAGCAGTTTAGAGTTTAACACTGAAGCTTTCTTT. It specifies CASSLEFNTEAFF.